This T cell receptor beta chain came from a study of monozygotic twins with inflammatory bowel disease. Per TCR library, roughly 3,500 ng of total RNA was used. TCRalpha and TCRbeta cDNA was put through two nested PCRs of around 15 and 9 cycles. From its re-call of the 5' RACE reads, TCRdb lists each CDR3 protein once, without DNA. The specimen's table records about 160,000 distinct CDR3 sequences. CDR1 and CDR2 (germline): MNHNS, SASEGT. The CDR3 has 14 residues. The V call is TRBV6-1, the J call TRBJ2-4; the D call of TRBD1 rests on TCRdb alone, since no DNA is present to check it. Sequenced: blood. The clonotype was recovered from a human donor with ulcerative colitis or Crohn's disease, or a healthy co-twin of an affected twin (not recorded which). CDR3 protein: CASSDRVGKNIQYF.